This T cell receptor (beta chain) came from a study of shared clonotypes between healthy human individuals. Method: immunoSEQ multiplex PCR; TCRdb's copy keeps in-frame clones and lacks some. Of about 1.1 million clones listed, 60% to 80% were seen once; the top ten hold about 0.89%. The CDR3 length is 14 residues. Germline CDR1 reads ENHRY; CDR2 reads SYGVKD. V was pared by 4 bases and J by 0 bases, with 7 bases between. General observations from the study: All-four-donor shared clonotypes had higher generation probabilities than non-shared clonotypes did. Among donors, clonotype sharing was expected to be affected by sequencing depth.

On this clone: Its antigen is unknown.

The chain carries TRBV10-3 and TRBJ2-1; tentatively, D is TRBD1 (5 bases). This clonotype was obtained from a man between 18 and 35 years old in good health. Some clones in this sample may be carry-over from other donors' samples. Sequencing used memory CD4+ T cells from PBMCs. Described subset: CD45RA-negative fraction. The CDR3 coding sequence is TGTGCCATCAGTGGGGGCGGCTCCTACAATGAGCAGTTCTTC. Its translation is CAISGGGSYNEQFF.